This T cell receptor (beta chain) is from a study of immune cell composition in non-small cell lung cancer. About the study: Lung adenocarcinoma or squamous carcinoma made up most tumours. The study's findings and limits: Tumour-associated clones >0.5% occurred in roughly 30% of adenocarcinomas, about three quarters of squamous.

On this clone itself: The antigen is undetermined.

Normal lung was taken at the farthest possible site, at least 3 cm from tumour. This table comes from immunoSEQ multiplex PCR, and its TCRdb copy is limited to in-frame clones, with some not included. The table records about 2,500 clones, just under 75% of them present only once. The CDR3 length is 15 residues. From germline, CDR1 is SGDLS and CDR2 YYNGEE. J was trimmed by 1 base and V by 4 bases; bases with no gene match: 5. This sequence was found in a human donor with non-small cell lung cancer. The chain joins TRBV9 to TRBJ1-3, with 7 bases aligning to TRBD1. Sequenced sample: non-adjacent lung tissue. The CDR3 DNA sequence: TGTGCCAGCAGCATCGGGACAGCTTCTGGAAACACCATATATTTT. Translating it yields CASSIGTASGNTIYF.